This TCR beta chain was sequenced in a study of identical twins. Study results and limitations: Researchers caution that invariant MAIT and iNKT cells could partly confound zero-insertion analyses.

TCRdb called the 5' RACE reads again in MiXCR, with one record for every CDR3 protein. Of roughly 490,000 distinct CDR3 sequences in the sample, 14% were seen once. This clonotype occurred a few times. Its antigen is not identified. These data also featured in a second study, about yellow fever vaccine responses in identical twins. This second study notes: Reportedly, the response of twins' T cells to the vaccine seemed partly convergent, partly personalized.

Specimen: CD4+ T cells sorted from blood. The receptor was isolated from a woman between 18 and 29 years old in good health.

This chain's CDR3 is CASSLQGGRGAETQYF. CDR3 bases: TGCGCCAGCAGCCTTCAGGGTGGTCGGGGAGCAGAGACCCAGTACTTC. The chain has TRBV5-1 and TRBJ2-5; D possibly uses TRBD1 or TRBD2 (5 bases each). Germline values: CDR1 SGHRS, CDR2 YFSETQ. The CDR3 spans 16 residues. V dropped 4 bases and J dropped 4 bases, with 20 bases sitting between them.